A selection of T cell receptor beta chains follows, all from one sample in a study of chemoradiotherapy in HPV16-positive cancers. This table comes from immunoSEQ multiplex PCR, and its TCRdb copy is limited to in-frame clones, with some not included. The sample holds 53,000 or so clones, roughly nine tenths seen once. The sequencing here drew on blood, taken from a patient who underwent chemoradiotherapy. These receptors were taken from a human donor with HPV-associated anogenital cancer. Each CDR3 is given with its conserved first and last residue. The D gene is left open where the match is weak. Clone size is stated in some rows and not others, as once, few, many or a class when expanded.

.,.,15,TRBJ1-5,TRBV19,TGTGCCAGTAGTATTCTTGGGGGGAGAGGTCAGCCCCAGCATTTT,CASSILGGRGQPQHF
.,.,15,TRBJ2-1,TRBV30,TGTGCCTGGACCCAGGACAGGGACTACCACAATGAGCAGTTCTTC,CAWTQDRDYHNEQFF
.,.,17,TRBJ2-2,TRBV7-8,TGTGCCAGCAGTCACGAGATATCTAGCGCGAACACCGGGGAGCTGTTTTTT,CASSHEISSANTGELFF
few,.,13,TRBJ1-5,TRBV5-4,TGTGCCAGCAGCTTGGGTTCGGATCAGCCCCAGCATTTT,CASSLGSDQPQHF
.,TRBD1,18,TRBJ2-2,TRBV2,TGTGCCAGCAGTGTGAAAATATTGGGGACAGCGAACACCGGGGAGCTGTTTTTT,CASSVKILGTANTGELFF
.,TRBD2,17,TRBJ2-3,TRBV12-5,TGTGCTAGTGGCCCGGGACTAGCGGGGGGTCCCACAGATACGCAGTATTTT,CASGPGLAGGPTDTQYF
once,.,15,TRBJ2-7,TRBV7-6,TGTGCCAGCAGCTTAGCTGAGGGGCAGGCGTACGAGCAGTACTTC,CASSLAEGQAYEQYF
.,TRBD2,13,TRBJ2-5,TRBV5-4,TGTGCCAGCACCCTAGCGGGACAAGAGACCCAGTACTTC,CASTLAGQETQYF
.,.,12,TRBJ2-5,TRBV6-5,TGTGCCAGTTCGACAGTGTCGGAGACCCAGTACTTC,CASSTVSETQYF
.,.,14,TRBJ1-1,TRBV30,TGTGCCTGGTCTCCGGGACGGATGAACACTGAAGCTTTCTTT,CAWSPGRMNTEAFF
.,.,12,TRBJ2-1,TRBV18,TGTGCCAGCTCACCTCGAACAGGGAGATTTTTCTTC,CASSPRTGRFFF
.,.,12,TRBJ1-1,TRBV2,TGTGCCAGCGGGCGGTCGAACACTGAAGCTTTCTTT,CASGRSNTEAFF
.,.,13,TRBJ2-1,TRBV5-1,TGCGCCAGCACCGGTAGCTCCTACAATGAGCAGTTCTTC,CASTGSSYNEQFF
.,.,14,TRBJ2-3,TRBV2,TGTGCCACCCGTCCCGGGAGAAACACAGATACGCAGTATTTT,CATRPGRNTDTQYF
.,.,13,TRBJ2-1,TRBV6-5,TGTGCCAGCAGTCCAGGCGTTTACAATGAGCAGTTCTTC,CASSPGVYNEQFF
once,.,15,TRBJ1-6,TRBV9,TGTGCCAGCAGCGTAGTTCCCCACCCGGATTCACCCCTCCACTTT,CASSVVPHPDSPLHF
.,TRBD1,14,TRBJ2-3,TRBV30,TGTGCCTGGAGCTACAGGGGGCGCGGAGATACGCAGTATTTT,CAWSYRGRGDTQYF
.,.,12,TRBJ1-5,TRBV5-6,TGTGCCAGCAGCTCCCTCAATCAGCCCCAGCATTTT,CASSSLNQPQHF
.,.,15,TRBJ1-1,TRBV7-2,TGTGCCAGCAGCTTAGAGGCAGGGCTGGACACTGAAGCTTTCTTT,CASSLEAGLDTEAFF